The sequence of this T cell receptor (beta chain) was determined in a study of cytomegalovirus exposure and HLA in healthy donors. As for the study in general: HLA-typed donors contributed around 88 million unique TCRs, which were held in an early data release. Overall study findings and caveats: Reports credit the classifier with highly specific, highly sensitive diagnosis of cytomegalovirus status. Investigators reported 150 to 200 TCR beta chains as tied to cytomegalovirus.

Amplification used 60 Vbeta primers and 13 Jbeta primers. The protocol was immunoSEQ multiplex PCR, while the TCRdb copy is restricted to in-frame clones and leaves out a portion. The table lists approximately 100,000 clones, roughly 70% of them singletons. The CDR3 is made up of 14 amino acids. Per germline, CDR1 SGDLS and CDR2 YYNGEE. V lost 3 bases to trimming and J lost 1 base, with 10 bases between them. About this clone: Its matching antigen is unknown.

The V call is TRBV9, the J call TRBJ1-1, with D hard to call. This receptor was taken from a man aged 35 to 55 in good health and CMV-seropositive. The source material was PBMCs. The CDR3 DNA reads as TGTGCCAGCAGCGAGGGAGGAAAGAACACTGAAGCTTTCTTT. Translated, it gives CASSEGGKNTEAFF.